This is a list of T cell receptor beta chains from one sample in a study of blood T cells in healthy people across ages. TCRdb ran MiXCR on the 5' RACE reads and lists one entry per CDR3 protein. This sample has 850,000 to 1,300,000 distinct CDR3 sequences; under 55% occur once, and the top ten carry approximately 17%. Sequencing used blood. Receptor source: a woman in her fifties or sixties in good health. Both conserved end residues are trimmed from each CDR3. A D gene is named only where the DNA matches it firmly.

D	V	J	CDR3
TRBD2	TRBV3-1	TRBJ2-1	ASSHGGLADLTNEQF
NA	TRBV27	TRBJ2-6	ASSRNGANVLT
NA	TRBV11-2	TRBJ2-7	ASNKGVPSTQY
NA	TRBV20-1	NA	SAGRLGSYNEQY
NA	TRBV9	TRBJ2-3	ASSTRPGYSTDTQY
TRBD1	TRBV30	TRBJ1-4	AWRLTGTGRSGKLF
NA	TRBV7-9	TRBJ1-6	ASSEQANSPLH
NA	TRBV20-1	TRBJ2-7	SARDWDFSYEQY
TRBD2	TRBV20-1	TRBJ2-7	SASKGTSPQKSYEQY
NA	TRBV10-3	TRBJ2-1	AISRNNNEQF
TRBD1	TRBV15	TRBJ2-7	ASSREGQGAYEQY
NA	TRBV6-5	TRBJ2-1	ASSSIVSNEQF
NA	TRBV14	TRBJ2-1	ASSRQLRDEQF
NA	TRBV20-1	TRBJ2-1	SGGRNNEQF
NA	TRBV12-3/TRBV12-4	TRBJ2-3	ASVGRSTDTQY
TRBD1	TRBV7-9	TRBJ2-7	ASSLLTGGIDEQY
TRBD2	TRBV20-1	TRBJ2-7	SARDPLAGAYEQY
NA	TRBV7-2	TRBJ1-1	ASSFERMNTEAF
NA	TRBV20-1	TRBJ2-7	SGVPLEGERYAQY
TRBD1	TRBV5-1	TRBJ2-3	ASSSSGGATDTQY
TRBD2	TRBV2	NA	ASTQRGSNEQY
TRBD1	TRBV6-5	TRBJ2-4	ASSKDRVGKNIQY
NA	TRBV10-3	TRBJ2-7	AISVTVASNEQY
TRBD1	TRBV4-1	TRBJ1-2	ASSQDDRELYGYT
NA	TRBV6-6	TRBJ1-5	ASRPDSLSSNQPQH
TRBD2	TRBV28	TRBJ2-5	ASNSGGETQY
NA	TRBV20-1	TRBJ2-7	SAARLLREQY
NA	TRBV20-1	NA	SARDLGPYEQY
TRBD2	TRBV7-9	TRBJ2-1	ASSFTSGSENEQF
NA	TRBV9	TRBJ2-1	ASSALLGVDEQF
NA	TRBV27	TRBJ1-5	ASSLVGANQPQH
NA	TRBV12-3/TRBV12-4	TRBJ1-5	ASSSIMAGSTPSHGQPQH
NA	TRBV20-1	TRBJ2-5	SATYDLGGEQY
NA	TRBV2	TRBJ2-5	ARGSVQADQY
TRBD1	TRBV11-2	TRBJ2-4	ASSSGTGGWEQY
NA	TRBV7-3	TRBJ2-7	ASSYGPPYEQY
TRBD2	TRBV27	TRBJ2-7	ASSPEGLPTGLEQY
TRBD2	TRBV25-1	TRBJ2-7	ASRQSGRASEQY
TRBD2	TRBV15	TRBJ2-2	ATSRDLAGVTGELF
NA	TRBV24-1	TRBJ1-2	ATSDFLGGYT
NA	TRBV20-1	TRBJ2-5	SAPLKGPTLQETQY